This passage covers 26 T cell receptor beta chains from one sample sequenced in a study of T cell responses to AZD1222 COVID-19 vaccine. TCRdb keeps only in-frame clones here, not all; method: immunoSEQ multiplex PCR. The top ten clones hold around 4.7% of a sample with fewer than 150,000 clones, 85% to 95% of them seen once. The sequencing here drew on peripheral blood, taken on day 0 of AZD1222 vaccination. The receptors originated from an adult in good health.

The chain has TRBV14 and TRBJ1-6; 9 positions agree with TRBD1. The CDR3 runs 17 residues. V shed 4 bases and J 6 bases; nucleotides not matched to a gene: 10. Germline loops: CDR1 SGHDN, CDR2 FVKESK. The CDR3 sequence: CASSPIQGAGFNSPLHF. The CDR3 nucleotides are TGTGCCAGCAGCCCGATACAGGGGGCGGGATTTAATTCACCCCTCCACTTT.

This chain uses TRBV4-3 with TRBJ2-3, with D unclear. Germline CDR1 reads LGHNA; CDR2 reads YSLEER. V lost 1 base and J lost 0, with 8 bases in between. This CDR3 spans 15 amino acids. The CDR3, as DNA: TGCGCCAGCAGCCAAGCTATCGGGAGCACAGATACGCAGTATTTT. This gives the protein CASSQAIGSTDTQYF.

The chain links TRBV5-1 to TRBJ2-7; the D is unclear. This CDR3 spans 12 amino acids. The V and J ends lost 4 bases and 7 bases respectively, with 12 bases between them. Per germline, CDR1 SGHRS and CDR2 YFSETQ. The CDR3 region is CASSERLQEQYF. The DNA of the CDR3 is TGCGCCAGCAGCGAACGATTACAAGAGCAGTACTTC.

This sequence joins TRBV7-3 and TRBJ2-1; possible D gene TRBD2, 6 bases. Germline CDR1 SGHTA, CDR2 FQGTGA. V lost 5 bases and J 9 bases, leaving 17 bases between the germline ends. The CDR3 is 14 amino acids. As DNA, the CDR3 is TGTGCCAGCAGCCAAGGGGCGGGAAAGGGTGAGCAGTTCTTC. This gives the protein CASSQGAGKGEQFF.

The CDR3 bases are TGTGCCACCTTTTATCCTTCTTGGGATCAGCCCCAGCATTTT. As protein: CATFYPSWDQPQHF. The rearrangement uses TRBV24-1 and TRBJ1-5; no firm D call. The CDR3 length is 14 residues. Germline-derived CDR1 and CDR2 are KGHDR and SFDVKD. Trimming took off 9 bases at V and 5 bases at J, with 16 bases between the two ends.

This chain connects TRBV10-3 to TRBJ2-2, with 11 positions matching TRBD2. Trimming cost V 8 bases and J 6 bases; bases outside gene matches: 5. The CDR3 consists of 14 residues. Germline assignment: CDR1 ENHRY and CDR2 SYGVKD. The CDR3 spells CAILSGGAAGELFF. As DNA, the CDR3 is TGTGCCATCCTTAGCGGGGGGGCCGCCGGGGAGCTGTTTTTT.

J is TRBJ2-1 and V is TRBV10-3; D is perhaps TRBD1 (5 bases). In germline, CDR1 is ENHRY, CDR2 SYGVKD. Trimming shortened V by 0 bases and J by 8 bases, and 11 bases separated the two germline ends. CDR3 length: 14 residues. CDR3 in amino acids: CAISESGRMDEQFF. CDR3 nucleotide sequence: TGTGCCATCAGTGAGTCGGGGCGGATGGATGAGCAGTTCTTC.

The V call is TRBV19, the J call TRBJ1-5; D is perhaps TRBD1 (6 bases). V lost 7 bases, J lost 0 bases, and 13 bases lay in between. Germline V gene data show CDR1 as LNHDA and CDR2 as SQIVND (reference sequence). The length of the CDR3 is 15 residues. The DNA of the CDR3 is TGTGCCAGTACCTGGGACATCCATAGCAATCAGCCCCAGCATTTT. Translated: CASTWDIHSNQPQHF.

The chain couples TRBV7-2 to TRBJ2-2; a possible D gene is TRBD1 (6 bases). CDR1 and CDR2 from the germline V gene are SGHTA and FQGNSA. CDR3 length equals 13 residues. V gave up 4 bases and J gave up 16 bases, with 19 bases separating them. CDR3 protein: CASSSFLGHVKFF. CDR3 coding DNA: TGTGCCAGCAGCTCGTTTTTGGGACACGTGAAGTTTTTT.

This chain joins TRBV12-3 or TRBV12-4 and TRBJ2-7; possible D gene TRBD1, 5 bases. The CDR3 contains 12 residues. Deletions cut 3 bases from V and 13 bases from J, with 16 bases between. The CDR3 region has the DNA TGTGCCAGCAGTTTGTTTCTGACCAGGGCATACTTC. Protein sequence: CASSLFLTRAYF.

This clone is a singleton in its sample. The chain couples TRBV7-8 to TRBJ2-1, with 7 positions matching TRBD2. V was pared by 1 base and J by 2 bases, with 2 bases of the junction left unmatched. The germline gives CDR1 SGHVS, CDR2 FQNEAQ. This CDR3 is 15 amino acids long. CDR3: CASSLGGGAYNEQFF. The CDR3 nucleotides read TGTGCCAGCAGCTTAGGTGGGGGGGCCTACAATGAGCAGTTCTTC.

J is TRBJ2-7 and V is TRBV10-2; 7 nucleotides agree with TRBD1. The CDR3 consists of 13 residues. The germline V gene encodes CDR1 WSHSY and CDR2 SAAADI. The junction had 4 bases not matched to a gene; V was cut back by 5 bases and J by 3 bases. DNA of the CDR3: TGCGCCAGCAGTTTTGACAGGGACTACGAGCAGTACTTC. This encodes CASSFDRDYEQYF.

This clone was picked up one time. The rearrangement uses TRBV30 and TRBJ1-5; possible D gene TRBD1, 6 bases. Germline V gives CDR1 GTSNPN, CDR2 SVGIG (reference sequence). The germline V and J ends were trimmed by 1 base and 7 bases, with 11 bases remaining between them. This CDR3 is built from 13 residues. As DNA, the CDR3 is TGTGCCTGGAGTGAGGGGGATGGCCAGCCCCAGCATTTT. Its translation: CAWSEGDGQPQHF.

The rearrangement uses TRBV19 and TRBJ1-1, with 10 positions matching TRBD1. The germline V gene encodes CDR1 LNHDA and CDR2 SQIVND (reference sequence). The CDR3 runs to 15 residues. The trim removed 7 bases at V and 4 bases at J, leaving 9 bases unmatched. CDR3 loop: CASKTGGARGTEAFF. As DNA, the CDR3 is TGTGCCAGTAAGACAGGGGGCGCGAGGGGCACTGAAGCTTTCTTT.

The rearrangement joins TRBV11-2 to TRBJ2-5; D ambiguous. V was shortened by 1 base and J by 5 bases, with 5 bases between the two germline ends. CDR1 SGHAT and CDR2 FQNNGV come from the germline V gene. The CDR3 is 12 amino acids. The CDR3 nucleotides read TGTGCCAGCAGCTTAGTTGGGGAGACCCAGTACTTC. This encodes CASSLVGETQYF.

Details on this clone: The identical CDR3 is also encoded by other nucleotide sequences in the sample. This chain links TRBV14 with TRBJ2-5, with D uncertain. CDR3 length equals 12 residues. V was pared by 1 base and J by 5 bases, with 5 bases between. CDR1 is SGHDN, CDR2 FVKESK, per germline. The CDR3, as DNA: TGTGCCAGCAGCCAAGTGGGGGAGACCCAGTACTTC. Translating it yields CASSQVGETQYF. The variable domain in full, completed from reference TRBV14 and TRBJ2-5, reads EAGVTQFPSHSVIEKGQTVTLRCDPISGHDNLYWYRRVMGKEIKFLLHFVKESKQDESGMPNNRFLAERTGGTYSTLKVQPAELEDSGVYFCASSQVGETQYFGPGTRLLVL.

The chain is built from TRBV9 and TRBJ1-3; TRBD1 is a possible D gene (6 bases). The CDR3 has 15 amino acids. Germline loops: CDR1 SGDLS, CDR2 YYNGEE. V dropped 3 bases and J dropped 3 bases, with 13 bases sitting between them. CDR3: CASSATGLGGNTIYF. The CDR3 DNA reads TGTGCCAGCAGCGCGACAGGTTTAGGTGGAAACACCATATATTTT.

The chain joins TRBV6-4 to TRBJ2-2; 8 bases map to TRBD1. The V gene's germline CDR1 is MRHNA and CDR2 SNTAGT. The ends lost 6 bases at V and 5 bases at J; junction bases unmatched: 5. This CDR3 has 14 residues. The CDR3 sequence: CASRPGGWTGELFF. CDR3 DNA: TGTGCCAGCAGACCAGGGGGCTGGACCGGGGAGCTGTTTTTT.

This chain connects TRBV7-9 to TRBJ2-2; a possible D gene is TRBD1 (6 bases). The CDR3 runs to 14 residues. The germline V gene encodes CDR1 SEHNR and CDR2 FQNEAQ (reference sequence). Trimming took 2 bases from V and 11 from J, leaving 15 bases between them. The DNA of the CDR3 is TGTGCCAGCAGCTTATTTTGGGACACCCCAGAGCTGTTTTTT. Amino acids: CASSLFWDTPELFF.

A few counts support this clone. The rearrangement joins TRBV30 to TRBJ1-2; maybe TRBD1 (6 bases). V lost 2 bases, J lost 2 bases, and 12 bases lay in between. This CDR3 has 14 amino acids. Germline assignment: CDR1 GTSNPN and CDR2 SVGIG (reference sequence). DNA of the CDR3: TGTGCCTGGAGTCTGGGCAGGGGAAACTATGGCTACACCTTC. Protein product: CAWSLGRGNYGYTF.

The rearrangement uses TRBV7-7 and TRBJ2-7, with 12 bases fitting TRBD1. The V gene end was trimmed by 3 bases and the J gene end by 3 bases; junction bases not matched to a gene: 6. CDR1 and CDR2 (germline): SSHAT, FNYEAQ (reference sequence). The CDR3 has 16 residues. The CDR3 DNA sequence: TGTGCCAGCAGCTTGGGACAGGGGGCATCAAGCTACGAGCAGTACTTC. Protein sequence: CASSLGQGASSYEQYF.

The CDR3 region has the DNA TGCGCCAGCAGCCAAGATTCAGGCTCCTACGAGCAGTACTTC. This codes for CASSQDSGSYEQYF. This chain connects TRBV4-3 to TRBJ2-7; unclear D gene. CDR3 length: 14 residues. Germline CDR1 LGHNA, CDR2 YSLEER. Trimming pared 0 bases from V and 0 bases from J, leaving 6 bases between.

The V gene is TRBV5-1, the J gene TRBJ1-2, with TRBD1 identical over 9 bases. J lost 7 bases, V lost 4 bases, and 8 bases had no gene match. Germline CDR1 reads SGHRS; CDR2 reads YFSETQ. The CDR3 has 14 amino acids. CDR3 in DNA: TGCGCCAGCAGCCCCGGGACAGGGACGGGTGGCTACACCTTC. It specifies CASSPGTGTGGYTF.

The rearrangement links TRBV28 to TRBJ1-2; the D gene is possibly TRBD1 (5 bases). Germline values: CDR1 MDHEN, CDR2 SYDVKM. Trimming pared 7 bases from V and 6 bases from J, leaving 24 bases between. The CDR3 is 16 amino acids. The CDR3 loop is CASTSWGVERNNGYTF. Written as DNA, the CDR3 is TGTGCCAGCACCTCCTGGGGGGTAGAACGCAACAATGGCTACACCTTC.

This sequence joins TRBV5-1 and TRBJ2-7; maybe TRBD1 (6 bases). Trimming took 5 bases from V and 1 from J, leaving 13 bases between them. The CDR3 extends over 14 amino acids. Germline CDR1 SGHRS, CDR2 YFSETQ. CDR3 bases: TGCGCCAGCAGTCCCGGGCAGGGGTCCTACGAGCAGTACTTC. Residues: CASSPGQGSYEQYF.

The J gene is TRBJ1-1, the V gene TRBV19, with 8 positions matching TRBD1. The length of the CDR3 is 14 residues. CDR1 LNHDA and CDR2 SQIVND come from the germline V gene (reference sequence). V dropped 6 bases and J dropped 1; count of bases not matched to a gene: 4. The CDR3 reads CASRRQGKNTEAFF. Written as DNA, the CDR3 is TGTGCCAGTAGGAGACAGGGGAAGAACACTGAAGCTTTCTTT.